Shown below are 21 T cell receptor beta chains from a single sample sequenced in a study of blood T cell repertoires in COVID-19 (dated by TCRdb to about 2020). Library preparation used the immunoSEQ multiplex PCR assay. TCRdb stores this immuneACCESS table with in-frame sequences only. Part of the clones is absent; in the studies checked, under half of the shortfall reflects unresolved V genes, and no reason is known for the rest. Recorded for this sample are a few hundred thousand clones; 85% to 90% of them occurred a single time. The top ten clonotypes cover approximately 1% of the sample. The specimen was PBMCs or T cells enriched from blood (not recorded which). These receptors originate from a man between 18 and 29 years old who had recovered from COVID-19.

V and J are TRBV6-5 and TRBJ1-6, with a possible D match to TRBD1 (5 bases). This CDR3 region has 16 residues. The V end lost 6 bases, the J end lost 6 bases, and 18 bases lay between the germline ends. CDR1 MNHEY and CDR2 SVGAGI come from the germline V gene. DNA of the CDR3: TGTGCCAGCAGCTACGGAGGGACGGGGAGTAATTCACCCCTCCACTTT. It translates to CASSYGGTGSNSPLHF.

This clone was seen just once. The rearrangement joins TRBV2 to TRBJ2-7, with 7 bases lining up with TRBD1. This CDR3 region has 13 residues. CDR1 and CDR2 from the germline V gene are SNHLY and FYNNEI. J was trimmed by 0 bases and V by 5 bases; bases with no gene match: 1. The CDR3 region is CASSRDSSYEQYF. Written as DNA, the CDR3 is TGTGCCAGCAGTCGGGACAGCTCCTACGAGCAGTACTTC.

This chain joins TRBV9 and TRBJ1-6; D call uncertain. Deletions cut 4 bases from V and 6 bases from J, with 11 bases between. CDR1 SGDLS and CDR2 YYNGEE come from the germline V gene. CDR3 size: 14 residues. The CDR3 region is CASSPQTANSPLHF. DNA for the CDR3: TGTGCCAGCAGCCCCCAAACAGCTAATTCACCCCTCCACTTT.

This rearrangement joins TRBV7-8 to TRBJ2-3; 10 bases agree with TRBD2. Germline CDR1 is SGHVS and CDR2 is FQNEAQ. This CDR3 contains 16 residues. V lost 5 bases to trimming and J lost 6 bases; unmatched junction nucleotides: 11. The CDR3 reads CASSPSGRVRGDTQYF. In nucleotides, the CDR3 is TGTGCCAGCAGCCCCAGCGGGAGGGTGAGGGGCGATACGCAGTATTTT.

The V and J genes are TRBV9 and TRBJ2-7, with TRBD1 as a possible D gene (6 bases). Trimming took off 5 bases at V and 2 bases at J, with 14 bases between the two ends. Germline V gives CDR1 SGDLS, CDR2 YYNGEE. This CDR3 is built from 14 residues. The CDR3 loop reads CASSLKGGTYEQYF. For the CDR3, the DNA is TGTGCCAGCAGTTTAAAAGGGGGAACCTACGAGCAGTACTTC.

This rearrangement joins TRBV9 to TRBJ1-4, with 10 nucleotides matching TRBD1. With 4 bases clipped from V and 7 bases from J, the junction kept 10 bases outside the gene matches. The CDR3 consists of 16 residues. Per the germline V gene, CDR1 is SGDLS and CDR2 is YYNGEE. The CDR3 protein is CASSPSFGTGAEKLFF. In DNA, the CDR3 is TGTGCCAGCAGCCCCTCCTTCGGGACAGGGGCTGAAAAACTGTTTTTT.

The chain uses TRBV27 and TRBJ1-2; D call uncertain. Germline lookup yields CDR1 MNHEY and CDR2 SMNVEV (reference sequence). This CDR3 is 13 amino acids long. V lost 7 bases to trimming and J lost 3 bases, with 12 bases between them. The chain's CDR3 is CASTAGKDYGYTF. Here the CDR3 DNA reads TGTGCCAGCACGGCCGGGAAGGACTATGGCTACACCTTC.

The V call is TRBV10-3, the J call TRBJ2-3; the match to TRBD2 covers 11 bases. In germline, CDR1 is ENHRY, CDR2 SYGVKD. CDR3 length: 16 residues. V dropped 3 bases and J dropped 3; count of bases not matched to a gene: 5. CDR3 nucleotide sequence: TGTGCCATCAGTGACCAGACTAGCGGGGTGACAGATACGCAGTATTTT. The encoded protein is CAISDQTSGVTDTQYF.

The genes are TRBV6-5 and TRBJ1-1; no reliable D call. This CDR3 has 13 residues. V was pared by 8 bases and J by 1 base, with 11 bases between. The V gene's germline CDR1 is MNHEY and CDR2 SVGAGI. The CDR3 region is CASRTDPNTEAFF. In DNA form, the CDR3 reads TGTGCCAGCCGCACAGATCCGAACACTGAAGCTTTCTTT.

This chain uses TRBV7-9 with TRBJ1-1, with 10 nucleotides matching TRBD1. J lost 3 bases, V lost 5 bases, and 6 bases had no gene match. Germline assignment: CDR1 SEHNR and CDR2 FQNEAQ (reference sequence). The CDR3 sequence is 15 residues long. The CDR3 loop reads CASSPGQGLDTEAFF. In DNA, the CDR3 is TGTGCCAGCAGCCCGGGACAGGGGCTGGACACTGAAGCTTTCTTT.

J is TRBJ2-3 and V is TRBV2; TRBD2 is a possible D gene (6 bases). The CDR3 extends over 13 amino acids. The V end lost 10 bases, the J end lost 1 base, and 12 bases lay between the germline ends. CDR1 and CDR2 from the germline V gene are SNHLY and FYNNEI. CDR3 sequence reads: CATWDLRTDTQYF. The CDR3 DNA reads TGTGCCACCTGGGACTTACGCACAGATACGCAGTATTTT. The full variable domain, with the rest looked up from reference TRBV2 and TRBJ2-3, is EPEVTQTPSHQVTQMGQEVILRCVPISNHLYFYWYRQILGQKVEFLVSFYNNEISEKSEIFDDQFSVERPDGSNFTLKIRSTKLEDSAMYFCATWDLRTDTQYFGPGTRLTVL.

The CDR3 sequence is CASRQLATNEKLFF. CDR3 sequence (DNA): TGTGCCAGCAGACAACTAGCAACTAATGAAAAACTGTTTTTT. The chain links TRBV5-5 to TRBJ1-4, with unresolved D. The CDR3 runs to 14 residues. CDR1 is SGHKS and CDR2 is YYEKEE in the germline V gene (reference sequence). Trimming removed 5 bases from V and 0 bases from J, with 8 bases in between.

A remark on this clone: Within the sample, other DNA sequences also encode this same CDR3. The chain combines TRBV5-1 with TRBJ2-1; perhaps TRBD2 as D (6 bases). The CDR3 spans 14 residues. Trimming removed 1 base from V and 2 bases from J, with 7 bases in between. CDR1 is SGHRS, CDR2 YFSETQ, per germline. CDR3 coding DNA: TGCGCCAGCAGCTTGCCTAGCGCCTACAATGAGCAGTTCTTC. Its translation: CASSLPSAYNEQFF.

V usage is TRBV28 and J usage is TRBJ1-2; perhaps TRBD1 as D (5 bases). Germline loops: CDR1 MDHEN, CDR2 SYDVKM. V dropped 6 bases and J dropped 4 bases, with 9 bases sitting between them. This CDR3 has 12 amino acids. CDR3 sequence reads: CASRLGPYGYTF. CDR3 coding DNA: TGTGCCAGCAGACTGGGGCCCTATGGCTACACCTTC.

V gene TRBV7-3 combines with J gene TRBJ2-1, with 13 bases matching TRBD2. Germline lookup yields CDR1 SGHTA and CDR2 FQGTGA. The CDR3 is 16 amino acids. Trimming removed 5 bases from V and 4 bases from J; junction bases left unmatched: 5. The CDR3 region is CASSARLAGGYNEQFF. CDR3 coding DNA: TGTGCCAGCAGCGCACGACTAGCGGGAGGTTACAATGAGCAGTTCTTC.

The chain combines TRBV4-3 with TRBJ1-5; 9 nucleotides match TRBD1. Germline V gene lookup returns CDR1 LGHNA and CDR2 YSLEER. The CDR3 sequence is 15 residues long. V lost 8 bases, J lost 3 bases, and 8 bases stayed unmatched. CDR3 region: CASSSGTGTNQPQHF. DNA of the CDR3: TGCGCCAGCTCATCCGGGACAGGGACCAATCAGCCCCAGCATTTT.

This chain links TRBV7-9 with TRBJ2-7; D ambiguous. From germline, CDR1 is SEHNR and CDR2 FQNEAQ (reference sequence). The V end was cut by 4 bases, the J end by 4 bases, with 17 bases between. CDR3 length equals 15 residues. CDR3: CASSSPRQSWYEQYF. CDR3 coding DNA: TGTGCCAGCAGCTCTCCTAGGCAGTCTTGGTACGAGCAGTACTTC.

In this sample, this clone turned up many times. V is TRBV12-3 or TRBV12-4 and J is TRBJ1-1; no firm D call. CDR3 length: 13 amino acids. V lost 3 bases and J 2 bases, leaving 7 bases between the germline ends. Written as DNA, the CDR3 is TGTGCCAGCAGTTTTGCCAGAAACACTGAAGCTTTCTTT. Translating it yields CASSFARNTEAFF.

The CDR3 loop is CASSLNPPGDQETQYF. CDR3 DNA: TGTGCCAGCTCCTTAAACCCCCCCGGGGATCAAGAGACCCAGTACTTC. The chain links TRBV18 to TRBJ2-5, with a weak D call TRBD2 (5 bases). Germline V gene data show CDR1 as KGHSH and CDR2 as LQKENI. V was cut by 6 bases and J by 2 bases, with 19 bases left in between. CDR3 length equals 16 residues.

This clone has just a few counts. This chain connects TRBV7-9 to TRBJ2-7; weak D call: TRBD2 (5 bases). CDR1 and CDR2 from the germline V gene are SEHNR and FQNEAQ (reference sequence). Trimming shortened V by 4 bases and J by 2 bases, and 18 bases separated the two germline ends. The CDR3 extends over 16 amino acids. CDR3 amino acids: CASSSDTGSHPYEQYF. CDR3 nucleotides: TGTGCCAGCAGCTCAGATACGGGGAGCCACCCCTACGAGCAGTACTTC.

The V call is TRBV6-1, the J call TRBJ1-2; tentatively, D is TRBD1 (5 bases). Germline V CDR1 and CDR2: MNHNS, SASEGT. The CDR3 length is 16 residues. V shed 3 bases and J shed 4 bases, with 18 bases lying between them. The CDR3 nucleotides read TGTGCCAGCAGTGAGGGCCATTGGGGCGGCAGCTATGGCTACACCTTC. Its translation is CASSEGHWGGSYGYTF.